These T cell receptor beta chains were read from a single sample in a study of early T cells in non-severe SARS-CoV-2 infection. TCRdb itself ran the 5' RACE reads through MiXCR, one entry per CDR3 protein. The table has tens of thousands of distinct CDR3 sequences, roughly 12% seen once. The sequenced sample was whole blood. The receptors originated from an adult who was a healthcare worker with PCR-confirmed SARS-CoV-2 infection or an uninfected control (not recorded which). The CDR3 runs from the conserved cysteine through the conserved F or W. A D gene is named only where the DNA matches it firmly. Part of the rows lack a size; the others show once, few, many or a class for expanded clones.

v_gene,d_gene,j_gene,abundance,CDR3aa,CDR3nt
TRBV3-1,-,TRBJ2-1,many,CASSQGVTGRVF,TGTGCCAGCAGCCAAGGTGTCACAGGAAGGGTCTTC
TRBV3-1,TRBD2,TRBJ2-1,-,CASSFGLAVYNEQFF,TGTGCCAGCAGCTTTGGACTAGCGGTCTACAATGAGCAGTTCTTC
TRBV11-2,-,TRBJ2-3,many,CASSLAREPRRADTQYF,TGTGCCAGCAGCTTAGCCCGGGAACCACGACGGGCAGATACGCAGTATTTT
TRBV4-2,TRBD1,TRBJ2-7,many,CASSQDPSGTGDEQYF,TGTGCCAGCAGCCAAGATCCCTCCGGGACAGGGGACGAGCAGTACTTC
TRBV5-1,-,TRBJ2-5,-,CASSLFPAREETQYF,TGCGCCAGCAGCTTGTTTCCGGCCAGGGAGGAGACCCAGTACTTC
TRBV18,-,TRBJ2-7,many,CASSPPKGEQYF,TGTGCCAGCTCACCACCGAAGGGCGAGCAGTACTTC
TRBV7-9,-,TRBJ1-4,few,CASSVQGGEKLFF,TGTGCCAGCAGCGTACAGGGAGGGGAAAAACTGTTTTTT
TRBV5-1,-,TRBJ2-3,many,CASSYDTDTQYF,TGCGCCAGCAGCTATGACACAGATACGCAGTATTTT
TRBV7-2,TRBD2,TRBJ2-2,-,CASSPPGLALSGELFF,TGTGCCAGCAGCCCGCCAGGACTAGCGCTTTCTGGGGAGCTGTTTTTT
TRBV6-1,TRBD1,TRBJ2-1,many,CASTRSRDSVFHEQFF,TGTGCCAGCACCCGAAGTCGGGACAGTGTTTTTCATGAGCAGTTCTTC
TRBV7-6,TRBD2,TRBJ2-5,few,CASSSEAAGGGETQYF,TGTGCCAGCAGCTCGGAGGCAGCGGGAGGTGGAGAGACCCAGTACTTC
TRBV5-1,-,TRBJ1-2,-,CASSLGTTEGYTF,TGCGCCAGCAGCTTGGGGACAACCGAAGGCTACACCTTC
TRBV9,-,TRBJ1-6,many,CASSVGGWGANSPLHF,TGTGCCAGCAGCGTAGGGGGCTGGGGGGCTAATTCACCCCTCCACTTT
TRBV14,TRBD1,TRBJ2-3,many,CASSQGYRGTDTQYF,TGTGCCAGCAGCCAAGGATACAGGGGTACAGATACGCAGTATTTT
TRBV11-2,TRBD1,TRBJ2-2,-,CASSPTGLDGELFF,TGTGCCAGCAGCCCGACAGGGTTGGACGGGGAGCTGTTTTTT
TRBV5-6,-,TRBJ1-1,many,CASSLGPADTEAFF,TGTGCCAGCAGCTTGGGGCCAGCAGACACTGAAGCTTTCTTT
TRBV27,TRBD2,TRBJ2-5,many,CASRSLAGVQETQYF,TGTGCCAGCAGATCACTAGCGGGAGTTCAAGAGACCCAGTACTTC
TRBV7-3,TRBD2,TRBJ2-3,many,CASSLLAGDGTDTQYF,TGTGCCAGCAGCTTACTAGCGGGAGACGGAACAGATACGCAGTATTTT
TRBV4-1,-,TRBJ2-7,many,CASSSVPGSGEFEQYF,TGCGCCAGCAGCTCTGTGCCGGGATCTGGGGAGTTCGAGCAGTACTTC
TRBV3-1,-,TRBJ2-1,-,CASSQGRGPPFF,TGTGCCAGCAGCCAAGGGCGGGGGCCCCCATTCTTC
TRBV6-6,-,TRBJ2-7,many,CASSYSYGYEQYF,TGTGCCAGCAGTTACTCGTACGGCTACGAGCAGTACTTC
TRBV18,-,TRBJ1-5,-,CASSPGLDQPQHF,TGTGCCAGCTCACCAGGGCTCGATCAGCCCCAGCATTTT
TRBV7-3,TRBD1,TRBJ2-5,many,CASSLTGTGGQETQYF,TGTGCCAGCAGCTTAACCGGGACAGGGGGGCAAGAGACCCAGTACTTC
TRBV5-1,TRBD2,TRBJ2-1,-,CASRPGGGGLSSGEQFF,TGCGCCAGCCGCCCCGGCGGTGGGGGACTATCATCGGGGGAGCAGTTCTTC
TRBV28,-,TRBJ1-1,few,CASSFNGRTEAFF,TGTGCCAGCAGTTTTAATGGGCGGACTGAAGCTTTCTTT
TRBV25-1,TRBD2,TRBJ2-2,few,CASSESGLAGGRAGELFF,TGTGCCAGCAGTGAATCCGGACTAGCGGGAGGGCGAGCCGGGGAGCTGTTTTTT
TRBV6-6,-,TRBJ2-3,-,CASSLQGKLTDTQYF,TGTGCCAGCAGTTTACAGGGAAAATTGACAGATACGCAGTATTTT
TRBV20-1,TRBD1,TRBJ1-2,-,CSALPGQGFYGYTF,TGCAGTGCACTCCCGGGACAGGGGTTCTATGGCTACACCTTC
TRBV20-1,-,TRBJ2-1,many,CSARDLGAGPNEQFF,TGCAGTGCTAGAGATCTAGGAGCGGGCCCCAATGAGCAGTTCTTC